This T cell receptor (beta chain) was recovered during a study of CD8+CD57+ T cells in acquired aplastic anemia. Background on the study: The study obtained an average of approximately 3 ug of DNA from sorted CD4+ and CD8+ cells. CD4+ cells from healthy donors averaged roughly 11 million reads. Study-level results: It was found that fewer than 35 CD8+ CDR3 sequences were shared between patients and controls.

Germline CDR1 and CDR2: DFQATT and SNEGSKA (reference sequence). The length of the CDR3 is 10 residues. Trimming stripped 5 bases from V and 7 bases from J, with 8 bases between. Genomic DNA acted as the template from which TCR beta VDJ combination and CDR3 sequence profiling were carried out. MiXCR, applied by TCRdb to the reads, yields one record per CDR3 protein. Here the sample spans 100,000 to 150,000 distinct CDR3 sequences, 41% being singletons. Many counts were recorded for this clonotype. What it binds is not known. Sequencing was done on a sample of sorted CD4+, CD8+, or CD8+CD57+ T cells (not recorded which) from PBMCs. The chain carries TRBV20-1 and TRBJ1-2, with D perhaps TRBD1 (5 bases). The TCR was taken from a human donor in good health, serving as a control. The CDR3 bases are TGCAGTGCTGGGGCGGTTGGCTACACCTTC. Translating it yields CSAGAVGYTF.